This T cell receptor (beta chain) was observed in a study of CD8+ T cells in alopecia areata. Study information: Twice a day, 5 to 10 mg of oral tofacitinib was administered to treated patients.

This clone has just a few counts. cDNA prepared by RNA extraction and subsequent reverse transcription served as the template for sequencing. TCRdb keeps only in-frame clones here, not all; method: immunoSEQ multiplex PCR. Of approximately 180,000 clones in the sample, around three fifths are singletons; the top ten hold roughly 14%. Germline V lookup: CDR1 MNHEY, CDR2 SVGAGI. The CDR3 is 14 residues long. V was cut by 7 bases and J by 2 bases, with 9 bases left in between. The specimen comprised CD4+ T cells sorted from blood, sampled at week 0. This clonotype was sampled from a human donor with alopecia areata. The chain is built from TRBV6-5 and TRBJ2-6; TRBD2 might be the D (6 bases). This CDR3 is CASTGGAGANVLTF. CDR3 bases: TGTGCCAGCACTGGCGGGGCTGGGGCCAACGTCCTGACTTTC.